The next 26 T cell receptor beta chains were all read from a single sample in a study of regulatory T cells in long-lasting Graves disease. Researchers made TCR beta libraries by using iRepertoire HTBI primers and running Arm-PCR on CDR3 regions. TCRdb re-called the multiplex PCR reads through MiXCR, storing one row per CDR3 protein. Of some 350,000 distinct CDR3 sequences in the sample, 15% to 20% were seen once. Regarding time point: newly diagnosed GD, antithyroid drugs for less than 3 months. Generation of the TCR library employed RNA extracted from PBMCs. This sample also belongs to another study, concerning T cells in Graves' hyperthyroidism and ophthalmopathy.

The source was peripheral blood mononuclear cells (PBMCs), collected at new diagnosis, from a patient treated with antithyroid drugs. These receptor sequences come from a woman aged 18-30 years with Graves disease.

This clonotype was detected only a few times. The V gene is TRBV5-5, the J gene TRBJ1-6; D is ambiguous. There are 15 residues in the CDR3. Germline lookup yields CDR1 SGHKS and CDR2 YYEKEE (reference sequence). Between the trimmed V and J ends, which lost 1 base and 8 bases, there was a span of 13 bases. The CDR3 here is CASSLIWEADSPLHF. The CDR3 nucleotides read TGTGCCAGCAGCTTGATATGGGAGGCGGATTCACCCCTCCACTTT.

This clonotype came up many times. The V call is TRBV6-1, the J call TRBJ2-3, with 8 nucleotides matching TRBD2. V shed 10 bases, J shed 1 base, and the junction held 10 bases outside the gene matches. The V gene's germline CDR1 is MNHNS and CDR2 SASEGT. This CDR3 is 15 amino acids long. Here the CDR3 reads CATKRGGSGTDTQYF. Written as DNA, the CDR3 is TGTGCCACCAAACGGGGGGGGTCGGGCACAGATACGCAGTATTTT.

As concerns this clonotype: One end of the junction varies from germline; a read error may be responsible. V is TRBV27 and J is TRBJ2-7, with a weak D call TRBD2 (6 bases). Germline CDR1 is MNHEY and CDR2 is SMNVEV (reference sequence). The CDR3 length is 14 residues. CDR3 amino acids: CASCLGQGAGEQYF. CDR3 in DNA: TGTGCCAGCTGTTTAGGGCAGGGAGCGGGCGAGCAGTACTTC.

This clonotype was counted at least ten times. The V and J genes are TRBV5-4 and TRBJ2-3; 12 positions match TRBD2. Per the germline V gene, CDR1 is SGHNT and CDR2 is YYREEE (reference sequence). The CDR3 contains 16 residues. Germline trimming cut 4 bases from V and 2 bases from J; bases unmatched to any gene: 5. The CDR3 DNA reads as TGTGCCAGCAGCCCCGGACTAGCGGGGAACACAGATACGCAGTATTTT. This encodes CASSPGLAGNTDTQYF.

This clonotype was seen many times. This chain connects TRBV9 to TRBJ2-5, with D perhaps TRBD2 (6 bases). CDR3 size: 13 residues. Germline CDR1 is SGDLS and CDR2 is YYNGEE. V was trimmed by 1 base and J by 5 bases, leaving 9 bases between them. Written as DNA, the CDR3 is TGTGCCAGCAGCGTATTTAGCGGCGAGACCCAGTACTTC. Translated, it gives CASSVFSGETQYF. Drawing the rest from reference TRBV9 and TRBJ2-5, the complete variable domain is DSGVTQTPKHLITATGQRVTLRCSPRSGDLSVYWYQQSLDQGLQFLIQYYNGEERAKGNILERFSAQQFPDLHSELNLSSLELGDSALYFCASSVFSGETQYFGPGTRLLVL.

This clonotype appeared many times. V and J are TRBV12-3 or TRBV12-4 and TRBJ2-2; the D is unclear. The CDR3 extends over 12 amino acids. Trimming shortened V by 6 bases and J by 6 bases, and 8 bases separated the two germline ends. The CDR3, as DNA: TGTGCCAGCAGCCAAGGGTCCGGGGAGCTGTTTTTT. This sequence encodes CASSQGSGELFF.

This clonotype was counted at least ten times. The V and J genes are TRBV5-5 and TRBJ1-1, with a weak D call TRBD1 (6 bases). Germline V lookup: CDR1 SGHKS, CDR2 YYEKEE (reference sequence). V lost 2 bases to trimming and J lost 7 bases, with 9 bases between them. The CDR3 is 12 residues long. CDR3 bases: TGTGCCAGCAGCTTAAGGGGGGTTGAAGCTTTCTTT. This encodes CASSLRGVEAFF.

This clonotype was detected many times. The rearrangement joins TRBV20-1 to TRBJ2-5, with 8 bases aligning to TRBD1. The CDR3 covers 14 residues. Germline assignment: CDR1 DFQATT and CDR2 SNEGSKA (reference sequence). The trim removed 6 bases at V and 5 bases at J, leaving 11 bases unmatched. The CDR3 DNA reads TGCAGTGCCGTAGACCGGACAGGGCTGGAGACCCAGTACTTC. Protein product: CSAVDRTGLETQYF.

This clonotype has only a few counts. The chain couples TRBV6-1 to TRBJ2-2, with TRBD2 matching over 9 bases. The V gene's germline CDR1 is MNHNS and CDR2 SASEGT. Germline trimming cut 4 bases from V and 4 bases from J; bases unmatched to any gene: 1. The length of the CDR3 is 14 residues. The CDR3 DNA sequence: TGTGCCAGCAGTGGGCGGGGGGGCACCGGGGAGCTGTTTTTT. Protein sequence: CASSGRGGTGELFF.

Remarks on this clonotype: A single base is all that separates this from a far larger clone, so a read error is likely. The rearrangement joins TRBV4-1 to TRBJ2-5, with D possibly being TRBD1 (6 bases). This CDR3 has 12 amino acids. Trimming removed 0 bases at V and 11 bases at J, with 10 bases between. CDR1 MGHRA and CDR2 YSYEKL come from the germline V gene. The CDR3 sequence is CASSQEGGEQYF. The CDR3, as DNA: TGCGCCAGCAGCCAAGAAGGGGGTGAGCAGTACTTC.

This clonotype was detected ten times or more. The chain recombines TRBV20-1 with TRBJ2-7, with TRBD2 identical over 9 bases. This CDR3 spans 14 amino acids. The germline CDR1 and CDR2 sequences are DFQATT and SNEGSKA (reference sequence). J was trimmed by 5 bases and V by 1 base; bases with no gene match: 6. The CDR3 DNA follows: TGCAGTGCTAGAGCCAGCGGGGGGCGAAACGAGCAGTACTTC. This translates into CSARASGGRNEQYF.

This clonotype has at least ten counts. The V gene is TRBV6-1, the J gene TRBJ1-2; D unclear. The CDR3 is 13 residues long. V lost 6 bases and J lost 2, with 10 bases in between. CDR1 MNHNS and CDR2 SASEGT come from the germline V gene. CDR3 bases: TGTGCCAGCAGCCTACGGACGAACTATGGCTACACCTTC. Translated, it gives CASSLRTNYGYTF.

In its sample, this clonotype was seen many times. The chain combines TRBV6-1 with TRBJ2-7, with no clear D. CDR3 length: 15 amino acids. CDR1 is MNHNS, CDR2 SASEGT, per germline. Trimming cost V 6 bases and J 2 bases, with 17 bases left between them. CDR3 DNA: TGTGCCAGCAGCCTAAGGATAACAGCTACCTACGAGCAGTACTTC. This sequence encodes CASSLRITATYEQYF.

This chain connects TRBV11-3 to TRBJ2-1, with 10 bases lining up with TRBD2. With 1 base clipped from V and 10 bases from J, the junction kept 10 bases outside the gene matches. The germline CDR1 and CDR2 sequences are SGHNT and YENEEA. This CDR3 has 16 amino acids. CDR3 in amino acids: CASSLGQLAGAGEQFF. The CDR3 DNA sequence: TGTGCCAGCAGCTTAGGTCAGCTAGCGGGAGCAGGAGAGCAGTTCTTC.

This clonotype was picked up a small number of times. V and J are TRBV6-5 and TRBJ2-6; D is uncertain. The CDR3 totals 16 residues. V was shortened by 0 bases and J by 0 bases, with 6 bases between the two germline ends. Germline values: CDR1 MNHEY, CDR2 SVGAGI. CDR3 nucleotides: TGTGCCAGCAGTTACTCAGCCCTCTCTGGGGCCAACGTCCTGACTTTC. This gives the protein CASSYSALSGANVLTF.

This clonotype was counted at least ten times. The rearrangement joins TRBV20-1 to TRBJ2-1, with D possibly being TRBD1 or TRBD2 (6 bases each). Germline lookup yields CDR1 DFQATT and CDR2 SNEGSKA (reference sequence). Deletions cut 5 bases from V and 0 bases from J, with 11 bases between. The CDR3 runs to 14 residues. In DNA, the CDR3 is TGCAGTGCTCGGGGGCTGAGCTCCTACAATGAGCAGTTCTTC. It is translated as CSARGLSSYNEQFF.

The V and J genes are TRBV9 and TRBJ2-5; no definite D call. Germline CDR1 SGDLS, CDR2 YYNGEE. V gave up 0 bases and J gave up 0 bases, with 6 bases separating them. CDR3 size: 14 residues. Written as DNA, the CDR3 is TGTGCCAGCAGCGTAGGTGACAACCAAGAGACCCAGTACTTC. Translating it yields CASSVGDNQETQYF.

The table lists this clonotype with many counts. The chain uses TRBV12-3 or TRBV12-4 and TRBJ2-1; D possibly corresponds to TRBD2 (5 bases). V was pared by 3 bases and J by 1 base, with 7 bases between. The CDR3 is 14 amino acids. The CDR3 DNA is TGTGCCAGCAGTTTCCCGGGGTCCTACAATGAGCAGTTCTTC. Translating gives CASSFPGSYNEQFF.

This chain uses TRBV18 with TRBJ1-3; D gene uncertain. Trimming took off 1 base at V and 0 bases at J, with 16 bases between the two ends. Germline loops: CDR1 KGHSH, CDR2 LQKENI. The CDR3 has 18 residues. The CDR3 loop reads CASSPRLTSPHSGNTIYF. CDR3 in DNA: TGTGCCAGCTCACCACGGCTGACTTCACCACACTCTGGAAACACCATATATTTT.

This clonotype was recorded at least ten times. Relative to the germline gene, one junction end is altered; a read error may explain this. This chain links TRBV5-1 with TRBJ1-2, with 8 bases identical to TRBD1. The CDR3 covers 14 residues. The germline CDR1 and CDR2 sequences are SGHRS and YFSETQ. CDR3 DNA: TGTGCCAGCAGTTCCGGGGGACAGGACTATGGCTACACCTTC. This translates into CASSSGGQDYGYTF.

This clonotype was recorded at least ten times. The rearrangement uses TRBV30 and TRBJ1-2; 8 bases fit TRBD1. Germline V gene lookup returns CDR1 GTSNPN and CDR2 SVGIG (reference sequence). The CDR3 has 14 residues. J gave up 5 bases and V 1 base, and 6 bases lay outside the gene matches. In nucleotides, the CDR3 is TGTGCCTGGAGTGGGACAGGGCATTTATATGGCTACACCTTC. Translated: CAWSGTGHLYGYTF.

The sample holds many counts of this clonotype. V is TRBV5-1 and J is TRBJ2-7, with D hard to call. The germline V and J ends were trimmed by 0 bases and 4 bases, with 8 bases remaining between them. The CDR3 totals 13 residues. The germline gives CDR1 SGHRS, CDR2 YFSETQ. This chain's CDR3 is CASSLEVVYEQYF. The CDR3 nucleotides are TGCGCCAGCAGCTTGGAGGTTGTGTACGAGCAGTACTTC.

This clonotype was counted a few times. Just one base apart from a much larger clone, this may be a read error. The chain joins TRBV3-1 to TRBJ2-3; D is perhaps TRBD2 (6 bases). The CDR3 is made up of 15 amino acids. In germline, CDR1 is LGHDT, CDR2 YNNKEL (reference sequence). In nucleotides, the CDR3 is TGTGCCAGCAGCCAAGATCGGGGCTTGCGGGATACGCGGTATTTT. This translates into CASSQDRGLRDTRYF.

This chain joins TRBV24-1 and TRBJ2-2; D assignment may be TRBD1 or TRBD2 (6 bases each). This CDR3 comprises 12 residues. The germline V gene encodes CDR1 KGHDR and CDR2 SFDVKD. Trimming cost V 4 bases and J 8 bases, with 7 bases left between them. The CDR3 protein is CATSEGGGELFF. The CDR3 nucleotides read TGTGCCACCAGTGAAGGGGGGGGGGAGCTGTTTTTT.

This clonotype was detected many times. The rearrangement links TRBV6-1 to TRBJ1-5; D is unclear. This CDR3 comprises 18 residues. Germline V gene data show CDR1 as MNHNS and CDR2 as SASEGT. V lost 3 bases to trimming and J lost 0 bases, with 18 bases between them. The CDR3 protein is CASSDALRVHYSNQPQHF. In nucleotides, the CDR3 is TGTGCCAGCAGTGACGCCCTTCGGGTTCATTATAGCAATCAGCCCCAGCATTTT.

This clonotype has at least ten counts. The CDR3 protein is CASSVGGDMNTEAFF. CDR3 nucleotides: TGTGCCAGCAGCGTGGGAGGCGATATGAACACTGAAGCTTTCTTT. The gene calls are TRBV9 and TRBJ1-1, with unresolved D. V gave up 2 bases and J gave up 0 bases, with 11 bases separating them. Germline assignment: CDR1 SGDLS and CDR2 YYNGEE. The CDR3 has 15 amino acids.